The 2 T cell receptor beta chains reported below all come from one sample, sequenced in a study of blood T cell repertoires in COVID-19. Sequenced by immunoSEQ multiplex PCR; TCRdb stores in-frame clones only, minus some. The table lists some 190,000 clones, about 85% of them singletons. The sequenced sample was peripheral blood. These receptors were taken from an elderly man with COVID-19, enrolled during active disease.

This clone was detected once. The chain uses TRBV6-5 and TRBJ2-1; possibly TRBD2 for D (7 bases). CDR1 is MNHEY and CDR2 is SVGAGI in the germline V gene. The CDR3 is made up of 15 amino acids. The V and J ends lost 6 bases and 9 bases respectively, with 21 bases between them. DNA for the CDR3: TGTGCCAGCAGCCGAGGGAATCGGGGGGCTGGTGAGCAGTTCTTC. Amino acids: CASSRGNRGAGEQFF.

The chain employs TRBV5-1 and TRBJ1-2; D is possibly TRBD1 (6 bases). The CDR3 is made up of 14 amino acids. The germline gives CDR1 SGHRS, CDR2 YFSETQ. V was trimmed by 0 bases and J by 4 bases, leaving 10 bases between them. CDR3 bases: TGCGCCAGCAGCTTGGCCCCAGGGGTCTATGGCTACACCTTC. Its translation: CASSLAPGVYGYTF.